This TCR beta chain came from a study of blood T cell repertoires in COVID-19 (dated by TCRdb to 2019 to 2021). Concerning the study at large: Samples covering the acute and convalescent phases of COVID-19 were provided by collaborators in the United States, Italy and Spain. The material from the prospective study consisted of cDNA or gDNA derived from T cells, B-cell-depleted T cells, or PBMCs. Sample metadata almost always included a de-identified subject ID, COVID-19 status, age in years and sex. The repertoires were released in a freely available public database intended as a resource for research on the immune response to SARS-CoV-2. The samples were drawn from the first 160 participants of the ongoing ImmuneRACE study and from roughly 1,300 subjects provided by 6 global collaborators. Where available, HLA class I and class II types were taken from metadata supplied by the sample provider and were not determined by assay-based typing. The dataset comprised deeply sampled blood TCRbeta repertoires from subjects exposed to, actively infected with, or recovered from COVID-19.

The CDR3 runs 18 amino acids, cysteine and phenylalanine included. The retained sequence is limited to the CDR3, 54 bases, with the frame set at the first base. The V end gives up 2 bases and the J end 5 bases, leaving 17 bases in the junction not matched to a gene. According to the germline V gene (reference sequence), CDR1 reads SEHNR and CDR2 reads FQNEAQ. TCRbeta CDR3 regions were amplified from genomic DNA by means of the immunoSEQ Assay, a bias-controlled multiplex PCR. The published analysis was carried out like this. Within the assay, amplification of reference gene primers was used to estimate how many nucleated cells each sample contained. Sequence reads were collapsed and filtered to measure the absolute abundance of every unique TCRbeta CDR3 rearrangement. Productive Simpson clonality was computed per sample as the square root of Simpson's diversity index over productive rearrangements. Not all clones reach the TCRdb copy of this immuneACCESS table, which keeps in-frame sequences only. Checked studies attribute under half of the gap to unresolved V genes and leave the rest unexplained. That table supplies the V and J calls and clone size; D and trimming were determined from the DNA. The sample has around 100,000 clones on record, 75% to 90% of them singletons. The biggest ten clones account for approximately 1.6% of the sample.

Whole blood was collected in K2EDTA tubes by collaborating institutions according to the institutions' own protocols. For TCRbeta analysis, collaborators shipped samples as frozen whole blood, isolated PBMCs, or DNA extracted from either of those sample types. For this clone: This clone's antigen is unknown. No qualities accompany the bases; no much larger clone lies one base away.

General study outcomes and caveats: The amount of clinical and demographic metadata varied by source and participant and was provided uncurated.

What was sequenced was peripheral blood. The TCR sequence derives from a man older than 75 with acute or convalescent COVID-19. The chain joins TRBV7-9 to TRBJ2-7; TRBD1 lines up with 8 middle nucleotides. The CDR3 protein is CASSLKVGLGTGSNEQYF. The DNA is as follows: TGTGCCAGCAGCTTAAAGGTTGGTTTGGGGACAGGATCCAACGAGCAGTACTTC.